The 31 T cell receptor beta chains below come from one sample, sequenced in a study of blood T cells in healthy people across ages. Primers used in a second PCR of roughly 7 to 11 cycles were a sample-barcoded 5' primer and a J-beta primer mix. TCRdb re-derived calls from the 5' RACE reads in MiXCR, one entry per CDR3 protein. The sample holds some 1.5 million distinct CDR3 sequences, over 25% seen once. Input material: blood. The origin of the receptors is a woman aged 25 to 39 in good health.

The V call is TRBV6-5, the J call TRBJ2-1; 14 bases agree with TRBD2. After removal of 0 bases from V and 7 bases from J, the junction contained 14 bases not matched to a gene. CDR3 size: 20 residues. Germline V gene lookup returns CDR1 MNHEY and CDR2 SVGAGI. The CDR3 DNA sequence: TGTGCCAGCAGTTACTCACCCCAATCCGGGACTAGCGGGAGAGGGAATGAGCAGTTCTTC. Protein: CASSYSPQSGTSGRGNEQFF.

This clonotype was counted a few times. The chain has TRBV10-2 and TRBJ1-5; 7 bases match TRBD1. The CDR3 is 15 amino acids. Germline V gene sequence: CDR1 WSHSY, CDR2 SAAADI. J gave up 4 bases and V 8 bases, and 11 bases lay outside the gene matches. CDR3 DNA: TGCGCCAGCGGGGGTCGACAGGGTGGTAATCAGCCCCAGCATTTT. Encoded protein: CASGGRQGGNQPQHF.

This clonotype was seen repeatedly, ten times or more. The rearrangement uses TRBV6-5 and TRBJ2-1; no clear D gene. From germline, CDR1 is MNHEY and CDR2 SVGAGI. This CDR3 has 15 residues. The ends were cut back, 5 bases at V and 2 bases at J, with 13 bases in the middle. The CDR3 DNA is TGTGCCAGCAGTAAGCCACAAACTCCCTACAATGAGCAGTTCTTC. Its translation is CASSKPQTPYNEQFF.

Many counts were recorded for this clonotype. V usage is TRBV28 and J usage is TRBJ2-7, with D perhaps TRBD1 or TRBD2 (6 bases each). CDR1 and CDR2 (germline): MDHEN, SYDVKM. The V end was cut by 4 bases, the J end by 3 bases, with 16 bases between. This CDR3 has 15 amino acids. The CDR3, as DNA: TGTGCCAGCAGTTCATCCGGGGGCCCATACTACGAGCAGTACTTC. Translating it yields CASSSSGGPYYEQYF. Full variable domain (outside the CDR3, taken from reference TRBV28 and TRBJ2-7): DVKVTQSSRYLVKRTGEKVFLECVQDMDHENMFWYRQDPGLGLRLIYFSYDVKMKEKGDIPEGYSVSREKKERFSLILESASTNQTSMYLCASSSSGGPYYEQYFGPGTRLTVT.

This clonotype was detected ten times or more. The V and J genes are TRBV5-1 and TRBJ1-2, with 11 positions matching TRBD1. The CDR3 is 16 amino acids. The trim removed 4 bases at V and 8 bases at J, leaving 13 bases unmatched. Looked up from germline, CDR1 is SGHRS and CDR2 is YFSETQ. CDR3 amino acids: CASSRELGQGARGYTF. For the CDR3, the DNA is TGCGCCAGCAGCAGAGAATTAGGACAGGGGGCTAGAGGCTACACCTTC.

The chain uses TRBV11-1 and TRBJ1-1; TRBD1 matches 11 bases. The V gene's germline CDR1 is SGHAT and CDR2 FQDESV (reference sequence). Germline trimming cut 5 bases from V and 6 bases from J; bases unmatched to any gene: 11. The CDR3 has 16 amino acids. CDR3 in DNA: TGTGCCAGCAGCGCCTGGACAGGGGGCGCAGGGGCTGAAGCTTTCTTT. The encoded protein is CASSAWTGGAGAEAFF.

This chain links TRBV4-1 with TRBJ2-7; TRBD1 agrees at 8 bases. Germline V CDR1 and CDR2: MGHRA, YSYEKL. V was pared by 3 bases and J by 2 bases, with 3 bases of the junction left unmatched. The CDR3 has 14 residues. The CDR3 is CASSHGQGPYEQYF. The CDR3 nucleotides are TGCGCCAGCAGCCATGGACAGGGTCCCTACGAGCAGTACTTC.

The chain is built from TRBV4-1 and TRBJ2-5, with 8 bases that match TRBD1. Germline assignment: CDR1 MGHRA and CDR2 YSYEKL. The CDR3 extends over 14 amino acids. The ends lost 3 bases at V and 2 bases at J; junction bases unmatched: 2. DNA for the CDR3: TGCGCCAGCAGCCATTACAGGGGGCAAGAGACCCAGTACTTC. It encodes CASSHYRGQETQYF.

The gene calls are TRBV3-1 and TRBJ1-2; D ambiguous. Germline V gene lookup returns CDR1 LGHDT and CDR2 YNNKEL (reference sequence). The CDR3 has 13 amino acids. V was shortened by 0 bases and J by 4 bases, with 6 bases between the two germline ends. CDR3 sequence (DNA): TGTGCCAGCAGCCAAGATCAGATCTATGGCTACACCTTC. It yields the protein CASSQDQIYGYTF.

The J gene is TRBJ2-5, the V gene TRBV7-6, with D unresolved. The germline gives CDR1 SGHVS, CDR2 FNYEAQ. V gave up 5 bases and J gave up 4 bases, with 14 bases separating them. CDR3 length: 14 amino acids. CDR3 coding DNA: TGTGCCAGCAGCCTCGGCCCCGAGTCAGAGACCCAGTACTTC. As protein: CASSLGPESETQYF.

The sample holds a few counts of this clonotype. The CDR3 is CASSFRDSNQETQYF. CDR3 nucleotides: TGCGCCAGCAGCTTCCGGGACAGTAACCAAGAGACCCAGTACTTC. V is TRBV5-1 and J is TRBJ2-5; 7 positions match TRBD1. CDR1 SGHRS and CDR2 YFSETQ come from the germline V gene. The CDR3 loop spans 15 amino acids. Germline trimming cut 2 bases from V and 0 bases from J; bases unmatched to any gene: 4.

The gene calls are TRBV7-9 and TRBJ2-7; D not certain. This CDR3 has 15 amino acids. V was shortened by 4 bases and J by 3 bases, with 16 bases between the two germline ends. CDR1 and CDR2 (germline): SEHNR, FQNEAQ (reference sequence). CDR3: CASSSGPTLIYEQYF. The CDR3 DNA sequence: TGTGCCAGCAGCTCCGGACCAACCCTGATCTACGAGCAGTACTTC.

The sample holds a few counts of this clonotype. A junction end diverges from the germline sequence, so it may reflect a read error. This chain connects TRBV28 to TRBJ1-4; no firm D call. The CDR3 totals 15 residues. Germline CDR1 MDHEN, CDR2 SYDVKM. CDR3 bases: TGTGCCAGCAGCTCCGCGGCGGCCCAAGGTGAAAAACCGTTTTTT. Residues: CASSSAAAQGEKPFF. Supplemented by reference TRBV28 and TRBJ1-4, the full variable domain reads DVKVTQSSRYLVKRTGEKVFLECVQDMDHENMFWYRQDPGLGLRLIYFSYDVKMKEKGDIPEGYSVSREKKERFSLILESASTNQTSMYLCASSSAAAQGEKPFFGSGTQLSVL.

The V gene is TRBV20-1, the J gene TRBJ2-7, with 8 bases identical to TRBD1. Germline assignment: CDR1 DFQATT and CDR2 SNEGSKA (reference sequence). J was trimmed by 5 bases and V by 4 bases; bases with no gene match: 10. The CDR3 totals 14 residues. The CDR3 loop is CSAKRQGSVHEQYF. The CDR3 DNA reads TGCAGTGCTAAGAGACAGGGGTCGGTCCACGAGCAGTACTTC.

This clonotype turned up a few times. This chain's CDR3 is CSAYQGRVAAPLGYTF. CDR3 nucleotide sequence: TGCAGCGCTTATCAGGGCCGCGTTGCTGCGCCCTTAGGCTACACCTTC. The chain has TRBV29-1 and TRBJ1-2; tentative D call: TRBD1 (5 bases). This CDR3 has 16 residues. Germline lookup yields CDR1 SQVTM and CDR2 ANQGSEA. V was shortened by 7 bases and J by 8 bases, with 29 bases between the two germline ends. Variable domain in full (rest from reference TRBV29-1 and TRBJ1-2): SAVISQKPSRDICQRGTSLTIQCQVDSQVTMMFWYRQQPGQSLTLIATANQGSEATYESGFVIDKFPISRPNLTFSTLTVSNMSPEDSSIYLCSAYQGRVAAPLGYTFGSGTRLTVV.

This clonotype has only one observation. A much larger clonotype is one base distant, so this may be a read error. The chain links TRBV5-1 to TRBJ2-5; TRBD2 matches 9 bases. The junction had 6 bases not matched to a gene; V was cut back by 0 bases and J by 0 bases. Germline V gene sequence: CDR1 SGHRS, CDR2 YFSETQ. This CDR3 is 17 amino acids long. The CDR3 DNA is TGCGCCAGCAGCTTGGACGGGGCTAGCGGGGACCAAGAGACCCAGTACTTC. This encodes CASSLDGASGDQETQYF.

The V call is TRBV9, the J call TRBJ2-2; 8 nucleotides match TRBD2. Germline V CDR1 and CDR2: SGDLS, YYNGEE. The CDR3 is 13 amino acids. After removal of 2 bases from V and 8 bases from J, the junction contained 2 bases not matched to a gene. The CDR3 coding sequence is TGTGCCAGCAGCGTTAGCGGGATGGGGGAGCTGTTTTTT. It specifies CASSVSGMGELFF.

On this clonotype itself: A read error may account for a junction end that differs from germline. For the CDR3, the DNA is TGTGCCAGCAGTGGTCTGGCAGCAAGGAGTAACTATGGCTTCACCTTC. Protein sequence: CASSGLAARSNYGFTF. This chain joins TRBV6-1 and TRBJ1-2; D not certain. There are 16 residues in the CDR3. CDR1 and CDR2 from the germline V gene are MNHNS and SASEGT.

This clonotype showed up just a few times. This rearrangement joins TRBV19 to TRBJ2-1; 7 nucleotides agree with TRBD1. This CDR3 region has 15 residues. CDR1 LNHDA and CDR2 SQIVND come from the germline V gene (reference sequence). J was trimmed by 10 bases and V by 4 bases; bases with no gene match: 13. CDR3: CASSNPGQLPHEQFF. The CDR3 DNA reads as TGTGCCAGTAGTAACCCGGGACAGCTCCCCCACGAGCAGTTCTTC. Looking up the rest from reference TRBV19 and TRBJ2-1 gives the full variable domain: DGGITQSPKYLFRKEGQNVTLSCEQNLNHDAMYWYRQDPGQGLRLIYYSQIVNDFQKGDIAEGYSVSREKKESFPLTVTSAQKNPTAFYLCASSNPGQLPHEQFFGPGTRLTVL.

In its sample, this clonotype was seen a few times. The V gene is TRBV27, the J gene TRBJ2-3, with 10 bases that match TRBD1. J was trimmed by 2 bases and V by 3 bases; bases with no gene match: 11. Germline V gene lookup returns CDR1 MNHEY and CDR2 SMNVEV (reference sequence). The CDR3 extends over 18 amino acids. CDR3 nucleotides: TGTGCCAGCAGTTTCGTTGGCCTGGGACAGGGGACCACAGATACGCAGTATTTT. Its translation is CASSFVGLGQGTTDTQYF.

There are a few counts of this clonotype. The gene calls are TRBV7-6 and TRBJ2-3; TRBD1 matches at 7 bases. In germline, CDR1 is SGHVS, CDR2 FNYEAQ. Trimming cost V 5 bases and J 3 bases; bases outside gene matches: 8. The CDR3 has 15 residues. As DNA, the CDR3 is TGTGCCAGCAGCAGCAACAGGGGAATAACAGATACGCAGTATTTT. This translates into CASSSNRGITDTQYF.

This chain uses TRBV5-1 with TRBJ2-1, with 10 bases aligning to TRBD2. The CDR3 runs to 15 residues. J lost 5 bases, V lost 1 base, and 3 bases had no gene match. The germline V gene has CDR1 SGHRS and CDR2 YFSETQ. CDR3 nucleotide sequence: TGCGCCAGCAGCTTGCAACTAGCGGGGAACAATGAGCAGTTCTTC. Translated: CASSLQLAGNNEQFF. The variable domain in full, with the rest retrieved from reference TRBV5-1 and TRBJ2-1, is KAGVTQTPRYLIKTRGQQVTLSCSPISGHRSVSWYQQTPGQGLQFLFEYFSETQRNKGNFPGRFSGRQFSNSRSEMNVSTLELGDSALYLCASSLQLAGNNEQFFGPGTRLTVL.

This clonotype was counted only a few times. This sequence joins TRBV12-3 or TRBV12-4 and TRBJ2-2; D remains ambiguous. The CDR3 is made up of 13 amino acids. The V end lost 4 bases, the J end lost 6 bases, and 9 bases lay between the germline ends. The CDR3 here is CASSSLVSGELFF. The CDR3 DNA follows: TGTGCCAGCAGTTCTTTAGTGTCCGGGGAGCTGTTTTTT.

The genes are TRBV5-5 and TRBJ2-1; no reliable D call. Germline values: CDR1 SGHKS, CDR2 YYEKEE (reference sequence). The CDR3 totals 16 residues. With 4 bases removed from V and 2 bases from J, the gap between germline ends came to 16 bases. The CDR3 bases are TGTGCCAGCAGCCCCCTGGGGTTTCAGGCCTACAATGAGCAGTTCTTC. Translation: CASSPLGFQAYNEQFF. Based on the CDR3 plus reference TRBV5-5 and TRBJ2-1, the full variable domain is DAGVTQSPTHLIKTRGQQVTLRCSPISGHKSVSWYQQVLGQGPQFIFQYYEKEERGRGNFPDRFSARQFPNYSSELNVNALLLGDSALYLCASSPLGFQAYNEQFFGPGTRLTVL.

The chain recombines TRBV12-3 or TRBV12-4 with TRBJ2-5; possible D gene TRBD2, 5 bases. V shed 4 bases and J shed 3 bases, with 15 bases lying between them. The CDR3 totals 15 residues. For the CDR3, the DNA is TGTGCCAGCAGTTACCGGGTGGGGAGAAAAGAGACCCAGTACTTC. Encoded protein: CASSYRVGRKETQYF.

This clonotype was detected only a few times. The chain has TRBV6-2 or TRBV6-3 and TRBJ2-5; D remains ambiguous. Germline CDR1 and CDR2: MNHEY and SVGEGT. There are 13 residues in the CDR3. Trimming took 7 bases from V and 2 from J, leaving 11 bases between them. CDR3 sequence reads: CASTSTVQETQYF. In DNA, the CDR3 is TGTGCCAGCACCTCAACCGTACAAGAGACCCAGTACTTC.

This clonotype was seen at least ten times. The chain recombines TRBV10-3 with TRBJ2-7, with TRBD1 matching over 7 bases. From germline, CDR1 is ENHRY and CDR2 SYGVKD. V gave up 1 base and J gave up 2 bases; unmatched junction bases: 2. The CDR3 runs to 14 residues. The CDR3 DNA follows: TGTGCCATCAGTGAGTTCGGACAGGCCTACGAGCAGTACTTC. Translated, it gives CAISEFGQAYEQYF.

The chain is built from TRBV12-3 or TRBV12-4 and TRBJ2-4, with TRBD2 matching over 7 bases. The V gene end was trimmed by 5 bases and the J gene end by 4 bases; junction bases not matched to a gene: 5. CDR3 length: 14 amino acids. DNA for the CDR3: TGTGCCAGCAGTCCGGCTAGCGGTAAAAACATTCAGTACTTC. This codes for CASSPASGKNIQYF.

The chain is built from TRBV20-1 and TRBJ2-5, with 7 bases aligning to TRBD2. V trimming: 5 bases; J trimming: 2 bases; junction bases outside the gene matches: 11. Germline-derived CDR1 and CDR2 are DFQATT and SNEGSKA (reference sequence). CDR3 length: 15 amino acids. CDR3 sequence reads: CSAYQGGGPQETQYF. The DNA of the CDR3 is TGCAGTGCTTACCAGGGCGGGGGACCTCAAGAGACCCAGTACTTC.

The chain couples TRBV9 to TRBJ2-7; 7 bases are shared with TRBD1. In germline, CDR1 is SGDLS, CDR2 YYNGEE. V gave up 2 bases and J gave up 5 bases; unmatched junction bases: 4. The CDR3 has 13 residues. The CDR3 DNA sequence: TGTGCCAGCAGCGTTACAGGGGTCCACGAGCAGTACTTC. Encoded protein: CASSVTGVHEQYF.

The J gene is TRBJ2-7, the V gene TRBV6-1; D is undetermined. The V gene's germline CDR1 is MNHNS and CDR2 SASEGT. V was shortened by 1 base and J by 4 bases, with 5 bases between the two germline ends. This CDR3 contains 12 residues. The CDR3 here is CASSEVEYEQYF. CDR3 in DNA: TGTGCCAGCAGTGAAGTGGAGTACGAGCAGTACTTC.